This TCR beta chain was captured in a study of regulatory T cells in long-lasting Graves disease. Germline trimming cut 5 bases from V and 2 bases from J; bases unmatched to any gene: 2. The germline V gene encodes CDR1 SGHAT and CDR2 FQNNGV. This CDR3 has 14 residues. The table lists this clonotype with many counts. Its antigen is undetermined. Overall study results and limits: The work looked only at peripheral blood and did not look at thyroid tissue. Persistent cases favored TRBV28, TRBJ1-2 and TRBJ2-5.

Time point described: persistent/refractory GD, antithyroid drugs over 5 years with positive TRAb. With RNA extracted from PBMCs as input, the TCR library was made. The peripheral blood volume drawn was 7.5 to 10 milliliters, and it was collected into EDTA tubes. Combining iRepertoire HTBI primers with Arm-PCR of CDR3 regions, the authors built TCR beta libraries. Each CDR3 protein gets one entry after TCRdb re-called the multiplex PCR reads with MiXCR. This repertoire shows about 430,000 distinct CDR3 sequences, 21% found once; its top ten account for roughly an eighth. This TCR derives from a female donor with Graves disease. The V and J genes are TRBV11-2 and TRBJ2-7; TRBD2 agrees at 11 bases. Specimen: peripheral blood mononuclear cells (PBMCs), collected when the disease was refractory, from a patient treated with antithyroid drugs. CDR3 in DNA: TGTGCCAGCAGCCATAGCGGGAGGGCCTACGAGCAGTACTTC. Protein sequence: CASSHSGRAYEQYF.